This note documents a single T cell receptor (beta chain) sequence. The antigen it binds to is not known. Base qualities were left out, and no much larger clone turns up one base away. These data originate in a study of regulatory T cells in long-lasting Graves disease (dated by TCRdb to the early 2020s). Background on the whole study: To count as having persistent Graves' disease, a patient had to have received antithyroid drug treatment for over 5 years with TSH receptor autoantibodies remaining persistently positive. This study used TCR sequencing and RNA sequencing of peripheral blood to compare persistent Graves' disease patients against newly diagnosed Graves' disease patients. The study was registered as a clinical trial and conducted in China. A total of about 33 samples underwent TCR sequencing, from 13 patients with persistent Graves' disease and 20 or so patients with newly diagnosed Graves' disease. Persistent Graves' disease patients in the clinical cohort had taken antithyroid drugs for approximately ten years on average.

Clipping removes 4 bases from V and 0 bases from J, with 14 as the unmatched junction base count. The germline V gene provides CDR1 SGHTA and CDR2 FQGNSA. Its CDR3 holds 18 amino acids, cysteine through phenylalanine. Only the CDR3 portion is preserved as DNA: 54 bases, with reading frame beginning at the first base. The library was produced with multiplex PCR. Sequencing took place on an Illumina HiSeq 4000. To build TCR beta libraries, CDR3 regions were amplified by Arm-PCR using iRepertoire HTBI primers. Before sequencing, the PCR products went through gel purification. Processing in the source paper ran as follows. Across samples, fewer than 70 TRBV and roughly 13 TRBJ segments were identified and used for gene usage analysis of CDR3 amino acid clonotypes. Filtered high-quality paired reads were merged into contigs using COPE and FqMerger. BLAST was used to align contigs to IMGT TRBV, TRBD and TRBJ reference genes, with CDR3 defined following IMGT. Any clonotype with a frequency above 0.1% was classified as a highly expanded clone. Shannon entropy was used to measure repertoire diversity, and the Gini coefficient was used to measure V-J evenness. A clonotype was considered public if more than one individual shared it. TCRdb reprocessing: public reads trimmed at Q25 with fastp, clones called with MiXCR, in-frame beta chains kept. Every distinct CDR3 protein forms one entry, paired with its most common genes and DNA. None of the V and J calls come from the authors' own analysis; TCRdb made them. Recorded for this sample are about 300,000 distinct CDR3 sequences; 22% of them occurred a single time. The ten biggest clones cover 56% of the sample.

The time point label, read with the paper, signifies: persistent/refractory GD, antithyroid drugs over 5 years with positive TRAb. For both TCR sequencing and RNA sequencing, RNA was extracted from PBMCs in TRIzol. The diagnosis of Graves' disease followed American Thyroid Association guidelines. The patients came from an endocrinology department in Xi'an, China. From each patient, about 9.7 milliliters of peripheral blood was collected into an EDTA anticoagulant tube. Ficoll Paque Plus density gradient separation was used to isolate PBMCs, and no additional T cell sorting was done. RNA quality was checked with an Agilent 2100 Bioanalyzer and agarose gel, and concentration with a NanoDrop 2000. What the study reported, not specific to this receptor: Lower TCR Shannon entropy and fewer highly expanded clones were observed in persistent Graves' disease patients than in newly diagnosed patients, which suggested clonal expansion. Because the primary lesion, thyroid tissue, could not be accessed, the study looked at peripheral blood alone. Preferential use of TRBV28, TRBJ1-2 and TRBJ2-5 was observed in persistent disease, whereas TRBV20-1 and TRBJ2-1 were favored in newly diagnosed disease. Sequencing and analysis were limited to the TCR beta chain. The authors noted that the small sample size was a limitation that may lower accuracy. More public clonotypes were shared among persistent patients (roughly 2,900) than among newly diagnosed patients (under 1,000).

The sequence joins TRBV7-2 to TRBJ2-7, with 8 junctional bases fitting TRBD2. The sequence derives from a female donor with Graves disease. The source material was peripheral blood mononuclear cells (PBMCs), sampled when the disease was refractory, from a patient treated with antithyroid drugs. DNA sequence: TGTGCCAGCAGCTGGTTTGGGCTAGCGGGTCCCTCCTCCTACGAGCAGTACTTC. Its amino acids are CASSWFGLAGPSSYEQYF. Outside the CDR3, residues come from the reference TRBV7-2 and TRBJ2-7 proteins, so the full variable domain is: GAGVSQSPSNKVTEKGKDVELRCDPISGHTALYWYRQSLGQGLEFLIYFQGNSAPDKSGLPSDRFSAERTGGSVSTLTIQRTQQEDSAVYLCASSWFGLAGPSSYEQYFGPGTRLTVT.